This T cell receptor (beta chain) is from a study of T cell changes during pregnancy in multiple sclerosis. V gave up 0 bases and J gave up 9 bases; unmatched junction bases: 3. CDR1 is SGDLS and CDR2 is YYNGEE in the germline V gene. This CDR3 is built from 15 residues. Libraries were prepared by immunoSEQ multiplex PCR; TCRdb keeps only in-frame clonotypes and omits some of them. The sample contains 40,000 to 50,000 clones, 90% to 95% of which appear only once. This chain links TRBV9 with TRBJ2-1; 13 bases align to TRBD2. This specimen consisted of CD8+ T cells from peripheral blood mononuclear cells, obtained in the third trimester of pregnancy. The receptor comes from a female donor with multiple sclerosis, enrolled in a pregnancy study. The CDR3, as DNA: TGTGCCAGCAGCGTAGACGGGACTAGCGGGACTGAGCAGTTCTTC. Its protein product is CASSVDGTSGTEQFF.